This section outlines one T cell receptor beta chain sequence together with its context. It lacks a known antigen. No base-level quality is on record; no much larger clone is a single base apart. This entry comes from a study of T cell changes during pregnancy in multiple sclerosis (dated 2019 in TCRdb). For the wider study: The study looked at changes in the T cell repertoire across pregnancy in women with multiple sclerosis.

The method behind the library was the immunoSEQ multiplex PCR assay. In TCRdb, the immuneACCESS table is reduced to in-frame sequences with V and J assigned. These tables do not hold every clone; where another copy was compared, an unresolved V gene accounts for under half, and the others remain unexplained. This sample has tens of thousands of clones in its table, and 90% of those were observed once. 3.3% of the sample is in the top ten clones. The CDR3 goes from the cysteine to the phenylalanine over 15 residues. Only the CDR3 part of the read is kept: 45 bases, read in frame from the first base. For this chain, trimming is 2 bases at the V end and 5 bases at the J end, and the number of junction bases without a gene match is 5. Taken from the germline V gene, the CDR1 and CDR2 loops are SGHRS and YFSETQ.

The chain was built from TRBV5-1 and TRBJ2-7; 12 of the junction bases match TRBD1. This clonotype originated in a female donor in good health, enrolled as a control in a pregnancy study. The source was peripheral blood, collected in the first trimester of pregnancy. The sequenced DNA is TGCGCCAGCAGCTTCGGGGACAGGGGGCGAGACGAGCAGTACTTC. Its amino acids are CASSFGDRGRDEQYF.